These 17 T cell receptor beta chains were all obtained from the same sample, sequenced in a study of cytotoxic CD8 clonotypes in ibrutinib-treated CLL. Data came from immunoSEQ multiplex PCR; TCRdb stores just in-frame clones and leaves some out. In the table there are 73,000 or so clones, 68% of which are singletons. The source material was PBMCs, sampled after 12 months of ibrutinib treatment. These receptors were collected from a human donor with chronic lymphocytic leukemia.

This clone was seen just once. J is TRBJ2-3 and V is TRBV18, with no clear D. Germline V lookup: CDR1 KGHSH, CDR2 LQKENI. The germline V and J ends were trimmed by 3 bases and 5 bases, with 12 bases remaining between them. The CDR3 has 14 residues. In nucleotides, the CDR3 is TGTGCCAGCTCACCGAGCGTTAAGGGAGATACGCAGTATTTT. This gives the protein CASSPSVKGDTQYF.

The rearrangement uses TRBV19 and TRBJ2-7, with TRBD1 identical over 12 bases. Germline lookup yields CDR1 LNHDA and CDR2 SQIVND (reference sequence). This CDR3 is 16 amino acids long. The V segment lost 5 bases and the J segment 6 bases; nucleotides outside the gene matches: 11. The CDR3 sequence: CASSSGTGGLGGEQYF. The CDR3 DNA reads TGTGCCAGTAGTTCAGGGACAGGGGGCCTCGGTGGCGAGCAGTACTTC. The whole variable domain, filled in from reference TRBV19 and TRBJ2-7, reads DGGITQSPKYLFRKEGQNVTLSCEQNLNHDAMYWYRQDPGQGLRLIYYSQIVNDFQKGDIAEGYSVSREKKESFPLTVTSAQKNPTAFYLCASSSGTGGLGGEQYFGPGTRLTVT.

The chain carries TRBV5-1 and TRBJ2-4, with D hard to call. V lost 4 bases and J lost 5, with 16 bases in between. The CDR3 extends over 15 amino acids. Germline V CDR1 and CDR2: SGHRS, YFSETQ. The CDR3 DNA follows: TGCGCCAGCAGCCTGGGGTCCGGCGGACAAAACATTCAGTACTTC. The encoded protein is CASSLGSGGQNIQYF.

With respect to this clone: At one of its ends the junction is not consistent with the germline gene, which may arise from a read error. The genes are TRBV6-1 and TRBJ1-1; D gene unclear. This CDR3 is built from 10 residues. Germline V gene sequence: CDR1 MNHNS, CDR2 SASEGT. CDR3 DNA sequence: TGTGCCAGCAGGGAAGCGACGGCTTTCTTT. Its protein product is CASREATAFF.

This clone is medium-sized (0.01 to 0.1%). The chain recombines TRBV29-1 with TRBJ2-1; 7 nucleotides agree with TRBD2. From germline, CDR1 is SQVTM and CDR2 ANQGSEA. This CDR3 region has 15 residues. V gave up 7 bases and J gave up 4 bases; unmatched junction bases: 13. Here the CDR3 reads CSAYGPGGLYNEQFF. CDR3 DNA: TGCAGCGCTTATGGACCGGGGGGACTGTACAATGAGCAGTTCTTC.

This sequence joins TRBV7-9 and TRBJ2-5; 7 bases fit TRBD1. The better agreement between TRBJ2-7 and the DNA end casts doubt on the J call. The germline CDR1 and CDR2 sequences are SEHNR and FQNEAQ (reference sequence). The CDR3 length is 15 residues. This CDR3 is CASSPNPTGVHEQYF. DNA of the CDR3: TGTGCCAGCAGCCCCAATCCCACAGGGGTCCACGAGCAGTACTTC.

The chain links TRBV18 to TRBJ1-3; possible D gene TRBD1, 6 bases. This CDR3 region has 15 residues. Trimming took 2 bases from V and 3 from J, leaving 11 bases between them. Germline V CDR1 and CDR2: KGHSH, LQKENI. The CDR3 loop reads CASSPSYRDGNTIYF. CDR3 sequence (DNA): TGTGCCAGCTCACCATCTTACAGGGATGGAAACACCATATATTTT.

This chain uses TRBV5-1 with TRBJ1-3; TRBD1 is a possible D gene (6 bases). CDR1 is SGHRS, CDR2 YFSETQ, per germline. Trimming stripped 0 bases from V and 1 base from J, with 8 bases between. This CDR3 spans 15 amino acids. The CDR3 spells CASSLDRVSGNTIYF. DNA for the CDR3: TGCGCCAGCAGCTTGGACAGGGTTTCTGGAAACACCATATATTTT.

The rearrangement joins TRBV30 to TRBJ2-3; 7 bases map to TRBD1. The CDR3 loop spans 15 amino acids. Per the germline V gene, CDR1 is GTSNPN and CDR2 is SVGIG (reference sequence). Trimming took 2 bases from V and 2 from J; bases not matched to a gene: 7. CDR3 coding DNA: TGTGCCTGGAGTCAGGTAGGGACAGCCACAGATACGCAGTATTTT. This codes for CAWSQVGTATDTQYF.

In nucleotides, the CDR3 is TGTGCCAGCAGCTCGGACAGTTGGGGAGACGAGCAGTACTTC. This sequence encodes CASSSDSWGDEQYF. This chain links TRBV13 with TRBJ2-7; possible D gene TRBD1, 6 bases. CDR1 and CDR2 (germline): PRHDT, FYEKMQ (reference sequence). CDR3 size: 14 residues. Trimming shortened V by 4 bases and J by 5 bases, and 15 bases separated the two germline ends.

V is TRBV7-2 and J is TRBJ2-3; 9 nucleotides line up with TRBD2. V was clipped by 1 base and J by 5 bases; unmatched bases: 1. CDR3 size: 14 residues. Looked up from germline, CDR1 is SGHTA and CDR2 is FQGNSA. The CDR3 loop is CASSLGAGGDTQYF. The CDR3, as DNA: TGTGCCAGCAGCTTAGGAGCGGGGGGAGATACGCAGTATTTT.

The chain recombines TRBV5-5 with TRBJ1-5; D gene unclear. Per germline, CDR1 SGHKS and CDR2 YYEKEE (reference sequence). The CDR3 runs to 18 residues. Trimming left V 1 base short and J 10 bases short, with 27 bases between. As DNA, the CDR3 is TGTGCCAGCAGCTTGTCCAGCCCCGGCAGTGCGTTCCCTGCCCCCCAGCATTTT. Translated: CASSLSSPGSAFPAPQHF.

The chain has TRBV6-5 and TRBJ1-1; D gene uncertain. Germline loops: CDR1 MNHEY, CDR2 SVGAGI. With 0 bases removed from V and 0 bases from J, the gap between germline ends came to 8 bases. This CDR3 has 15 residues. The DNA of the CDR3 is TGTGCCAGCAGTTACTCAAGAACCGTGAACACTGAAGCTTTCTTT. It is translated as CASSYSRTVNTEAFF.

This CDR3 reads CASSLGPGGNTEAFF. In DNA form, the CDR3 reads TGCGCCAGCAGCTTGGGGCCAGGGGGGAACACTGAAGCTTTCTTT. The chain carries TRBV5-1 and TRBJ1-1; 7 positions match TRBD1. The CDR3 has 15 amino acids. Germline lookup yields CDR1 SGHRS and CDR2 YFSETQ. Losses at the gene ends were 0 bases for V and 1 base for J; bases not matched to a gene: 3. Complete variable domain (other parts from reference TRBV5-1 and TRBJ1-1): KAGVTQTPRYLIKTRGQQVTLSCSPISGHRSVSWYQQTPGQGLQFLFEYFSETQRNKGNFPGRFSGRQFSNSRSEMNVSTLELGDSALYLCASSLGPGGNTEAFFGQGTRLTVV.

The genes are TRBV13 and TRBJ2-7, with D maybe TRBD2 (5 bases). Germline V gives CDR1 PRHDT, CDR2 FYEKMQ (reference sequence). The V end was cut by 2 bases, the J end by 2 bases, with 16 bases between. The CDR3 runs 16 residues. This CDR3 reads CASSLLVARGTYEQYF. DNA for the CDR3: TGTGCCAGCAGCTTATTGGTGGCCCGAGGGACCTACGAGCAGTACTTC. Variable domain in full (rest from reference TRBV13 and TRBJ2-7): AAGVIQSPRHLIKEKRETATLKCYPIPRHDTVYWYQQGPGQDPQFLISFYEKMQSDKGSIPDRFSAQQFSDYHSELNMSSLELGDSALYFCASSLLVARGTYEQYFGPGTRLTVT.

The chain carries TRBV5-1 and TRBJ1-5; the D gene is possibly TRBD1 (5 bases). Germline CDR1 SGHRS, CDR2 YFSETQ. With 4 bases removed from V and 6 bases from J, the gap between germline ends came to 17 bases. There are 15 residues in the CDR3. In DNA, the CDR3 is TGCGCCAGCAGCCGGGGCGGGACCGCTGGTCAGCCCCAGCATTTT. Its protein product is CASSRGGTAGQPQHF.

The chain has TRBV27 and TRBJ2-7; TRBD1 agrees at 10 bases. Per the germline V gene, CDR1 is MNHEY and CDR2 is SMNVEV (reference sequence). J gave up 6 bases and V 5 bases, and 13 bases lay outside the gene matches. This CDR3 region has 16 residues. CDR3 residues: CASSGRTGTGVGEQYF. The CDR3 DNA sequence: TGTGCCAGCAGTGGACGAACCGGGACAGGGGTGGGCGAGCAGTACTTC.